This TCR beta chain is drawn from a study of OX40 agonist ivuxolimab in advanced cancers. TCRdb's copy holds only in-frame clones and misses some; the assay was immunoSEQ multiplex PCR. The data contain roughly 69,000 clones, 91% of them singletons. The CDR3 extends over 17 amino acids. Germline V gene lookup returns CDR1 SSHAT and CDR2 FNYEAQ (reference sequence). Turning to this clone: One end of the junction is discordant with germline, which a read error may explain.

This clonotype was sampled from an adult with an advanced solid tumor such as melanoma, head and neck, liver or kidney cancer. Specimen: CD4+ or CD8+ T cells sorted from blood, collected in a trial of the OX40 agonist ivuxolimab. The chain couples TRBV7-7 to TRBJ2-1; 8 nucleotides align to TRBD1. CDR3 in DNA: TGTGCTAGCAGTCTTGATTCAGGGGGCTTTTTGACCAATGAGCAGTTCTTC. It is translated as CASSLDSGGFLTNEQFF.